This TCR beta chain was found in a study of technical replicates of blood from a few donors. Trimming removed 1 base from V and 5 bases from J, with 10 bases in between. The germline gives CDR1 SGHNT, CDR2 YYREEE (reference sequence). The CDR3 covers 14 residues. Sequenced by immunoSEQ multiplex PCR; TCRdb stores in-frame clones only, minus some. The table has about 100,000 clones, around 96% seen once. V and J are TRBV5-4 and TRBJ2-1; the D gene is possibly TRBD2 (6 bases). This clonotype originated in a human donor in good health. Sequenced sample: T cells isolated from PBMCs. CDR3 in DNA: TGTGCCAGCAGCTTGACTAGCAGGGACAATGAGCAGTTCTTC. Its protein is CASSLTSRDNEQFF.